Sequencing of this TCR beta chain was carried out in a study of blood T cell repertoires in COVID-19. Study summary: Samples of COVID-19 (acute and convalescent) were obtained from the United States, Italy and Spain.

Using immunoSEQ multiplex PCR, the repertoire was profiled, and TCRdb retains in-frame clones only, with some absent. The sample carries 250,000 to 300,000 clones, 70% to 90% recorded once. Sequenced input: peripheral blood. The receptor comes from a man aged 45-65 years with active or convalescent COVID-19.

As DNA, the CDR3 is TGTGCCAGCACGGGACAGAATTCACCCCTCCACTTT. Residues: CASTGQNSPLHF. J is TRBJ1-6 and V is TRBV2, with 7 bases lining up with TRBD1. This CDR3 comprises 12 residues. Germline assignment: CDR1 SNHLY and CDR2 FYNNEI. J was trimmed by 7 bases and V by 7 bases; bases with no gene match: 1.